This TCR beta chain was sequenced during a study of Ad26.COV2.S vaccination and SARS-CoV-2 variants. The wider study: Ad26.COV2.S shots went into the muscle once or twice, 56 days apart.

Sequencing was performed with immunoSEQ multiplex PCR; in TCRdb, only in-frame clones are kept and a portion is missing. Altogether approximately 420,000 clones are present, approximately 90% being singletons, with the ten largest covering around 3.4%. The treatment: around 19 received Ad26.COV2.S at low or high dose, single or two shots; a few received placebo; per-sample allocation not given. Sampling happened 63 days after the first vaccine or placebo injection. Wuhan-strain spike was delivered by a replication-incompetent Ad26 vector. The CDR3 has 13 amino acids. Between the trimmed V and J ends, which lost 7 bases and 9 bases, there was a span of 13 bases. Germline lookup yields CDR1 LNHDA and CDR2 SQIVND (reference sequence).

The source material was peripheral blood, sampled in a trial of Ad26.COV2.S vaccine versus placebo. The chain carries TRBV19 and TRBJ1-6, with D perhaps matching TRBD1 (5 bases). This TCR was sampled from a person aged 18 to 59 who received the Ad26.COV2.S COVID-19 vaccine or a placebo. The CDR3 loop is CASKAWGFSPLHF. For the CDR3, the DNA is TGTGCCAGTAAGGCCTGGGGGTTTTCACCCCTCCACTTT.